The 15 T cell receptor beta chains presented below share a single source sample, sequenced in a study of blood T cells in healthy people across ages. Together with a sample-barcoded 5' primer, a J-beta primer mix was included in a second PCR lasting about 6 to 12 cycles. TCRdb ran MiXCR on the 5' RACE reads and lists one entry per CDR3 protein. The sample has fewer than 950,000 distinct CDR3 sequences; 40% to 65% are singletons. The specimen was blood. The receptors were gathered from a man aged 80 or over in good health.

Here the CDR3 DNA reads TGTGCCAGCAGTTACAGTCGTCAAGGGGGCAATCAGCCCCAGCATTTT. It translates to CASSYSRQGGNQPQHF. The chain employs TRBV6-6 and TRBJ1-5; D is possibly TRBD1 (5 bases). The CDR3 runs 16 residues. V lost 2 bases and J 2 bases, leaving 13 bases between the germline ends. Germline CDR1 and CDR2: MNHNY and SVGAGI (reference sequence).

The rearrangement joins TRBV2 to TRBJ2-5; no clear D gene. The J call is uncertain, as TRBJ2-7 better fits the DNA end. Germline lookup yields CDR1 SNHLY and CDR2 FYNNEI. The CDR3 sequence is 14 residues long. The CDR3 bases are TGTGCCAGCAGTTGGGGTAGAGAAGGATACGAGCAGTACTTC. Protein: CASSWGREGYEQYF.

This clonotype was observed a handful of times. The rearrangement uses TRBV3-1 and TRBJ2-1; 10 nucleotides agree with TRBD1. Germline CDR1 is LGHDT and CDR2 is YNNKEL (reference sequence). After removal of 3 bases from V and 8 bases from J, the junction contained 4 bases not matched to a gene. CDR3 length: 14 residues. CDR3 bases: TGTGCCAGCAGCCAGGGACAGGGGTACGATGAGCAGTTCTTC. As protein: CASSQGQGYDEQFF.

Points on this clonotype: One end of the junction fails to match germline, which may point to a read error. This rearrangement joins TRBV5-1 to TRBJ2-2; TRBD2 is a possible D gene (7 bases). The CDR3 covers 16 residues. Per the germline V gene, CDR1 is SGHRS and CDR2 is YFSETQ. CDR3 in amino acids: CASSLFAGAGTGELFF. Here the CDR3 DNA reads TGTGCCAGCAGCTTGTTTGCGGGGGCTGGGACCGGGGAGCTGTTTTTT.

The table lists this clonotype with a few counts. The rearrangement uses TRBV10-3 and TRBJ2-1; D is undetermined. The germline V gene has CDR1 ENHRY and CDR2 SYGVKD. Trimming removed 6 bases at V and 9 bases at J, with 12 bases between. The CDR3 extends over 12 amino acids. CDR3 in amino acids: CAIRGGDGEQFF. The DNA for the CDR3 is TGTGCCATCAGGGGTGGGGATGGTGAGCAGTTCTTC.

The rearrangement joins TRBV4-1 to TRBJ2-7; 12 bases map to TRBD2. This CDR3 is built from 15 residues. V gave up 4 bases and J gave up 7 bases; unmatched junction bases: 8. Germline V gene sequence: CDR1 MGHRA, CDR2 YSYEKL. CDR3 DNA: TGCGCCAGCAGCCCCCGGGAGACTAGCGGGGGTGAGCAGTACTTC. This gives the protein CASSPRETSGGEQYF.

This sequence joins TRBV3-1 and TRBJ2-1, with D possibly TRBD1 on 5 matching bases. CDR1 and CDR2 from the germline V gene are LGHDT and YNNKEL (reference sequence). V was clipped by 4 bases and J by 8 bases, with 9 bases between them. The CDR3 contains 12 residues. For the CDR3, the DNA is TGTGCCAGCAGCCCCATAGGGGATGAGCAGTTCTTC. Residues: CASSPIGDEQFF.

The chain is built from TRBV24-1 and TRBJ1-1; weak D call: TRBD1 (6 bases). Germline lookup yields CDR1 KGHDR and CDR2 SFDVKD. The V end lost 7 bases, the J end lost 3 bases, and 11 bases lay between the germline ends. The CDR3 is made up of 13 amino acids. The CDR3 nucleotides read TGTGCCACCAGAAGCGGGGGCTACACTGAAGCTTTCTTT. Translated: CATRSGGYTEAFF.

This chain uses TRBV12-3 or TRBV12-4 with TRBJ2-1; 7 bases are a match to TRBD2. V lost 2 bases to trimming and J lost 5 bases; unmatched junction nucleotides: 6. CDR3 length equals 15 residues. The chain's CDR3 is CASSLRASGNNEQFF. The CDR3 DNA reads as TGTGCCAGCAGTTTAAGAGCTAGCGGAAACAATGAGCAGTTCTTC.

The chain has TRBV3-1 and TRBJ2-1, with 10 bases identical to TRBD1. J was trimmed by 7 bases and V by 7 bases; bases with no gene match: 7. CDR1 is LGHDT and CDR2 is YNNKEL in the germline V gene (reference sequence). The CDR3 is 14 residues long. The CDR3 here is CASIGGTGDNEQFF. CDR3 nucleotide sequence: TGTGCCAGCATCGGGGGGACAGGGGATAATGAGCAGTTCTTC.

The rearrangement joins TRBV20-1 to TRBJ2-5; D not resolved. This CDR3 contains 15 residues. The V end lost 2 bases, the J end lost 1 base, and 14 bases lay between the germline ends. The germline V gene encodes CDR1 DFQATT and CDR2 SNEGSKA (reference sequence). As DNA, the CDR3 is TGCAGTGCTAGAAACCCCGTAGGGTCCCAAGAGACCCAGTACTTC. It yields the protein CSARNPVGSQETQYF.

The gene calls are TRBV27 and TRBJ2-5; 8 nucleotides align to TRBD2. Germline V gives CDR1 MNHEY, CDR2 SMNVEV (reference sequence). Trimming at V came to 2 bases and at J to 1 base, leaving 9 bases not matched to a gene. This CDR3 has 17 amino acids. Here the CDR3 reads CASSLTATSALQETQYF. Here the CDR3 DNA reads TGTGCCAGCAGTTTAACCGCGACTAGCGCTCTCCAAGAGACCCAGTACTTC.

The table lists this clonotype with a few counts. The J gene is TRBJ2-1, the V gene TRBV21-1. TRBV21-1 is a known pseudogene. CDR3 length: 11 amino acids. CDR3 sequence reads: CANYTYNEQFF. The DNA of the CDR3 is TGTGCCAACTATACCTACAATGAGCAGTTCTTC.

The J gene is TRBJ2-4, the V gene TRBV7-2; 12 bases fit TRBD2. The germline V gene has CDR1 SGHTA and CDR2 FQGNSA. V shed 3 bases, J shed 8 bases, and the junction held 5 bases outside the gene matches. The CDR3 totals 15 residues. This CDR3 reads CASSFGLAGQDIQYF. The CDR3 DNA reads as TGTGCCAGCAGCTTCGGACTAGCGGGGCAAGACATTCAGTACTTC.

This clonotype was observed once. The J gene is TRBJ2-4, the V gene TRBV29-1; D gene ambiguous. The ends were cut back, 5 bases at V and 0 bases at J, with 14 bases in the middle. The CDR3 runs 15 residues. Germline values: CDR1 SQVTM, CDR2 ANQGSEA. The CDR3 DNA is TGCAGCGTTATTGAACTAAGATTAGCCAAAAACATTCAGTACTTC. Protein sequence: CSVIELRLAKNIQYF.